This paragraph reports one TCR beta chain. The antigen is not known. The data belong to a study of identical twins. TCRdb re-derived calls from the 5' RACE reads in MiXCR, one entry per CDR3 protein. The sample has approximately 550,000 distinct CDR3 sequences; around 22% are singletons. Regarding the study as a whole: Twin-shared out-of-frame alpha sequences were enriched for low generation probability.

Separately, the same data were catalogued under a study of yellow fever vaccine responses in identical twins.

This clonotype was obtained from a young woman in good health. Input material: CD4+ T cells sorted from blood.

The CDR3 coding sequence is TGTGCCAGCAGCCCGGGGGGGACCCTTGGGCCCCAGCATTTT. Residues: CASSPGGTLGPQHF. V gene TRBV7-9 combines with J gene TRBJ1-5, with D maybe TRBD1 (5 bases). Deletions cut 5 bases from V and 9 bases from J, with 17 bases between. CDR1 SEHNR and CDR2 FQNEAQ come from the germline V gene (reference sequence). The CDR3 covers 14 residues.